This TCR beta chain comes out of a study of blood T cell repertoires in COVID-19. Study in general: The United States, Italy and Spain supplied acute and convalescent COVID-19 samples. Sources were T cells, B-cell-depleted T cells, or PBMCs; the material itself was cDNA or gDNA.

Study members were between 18 and 89 years old and lived in 24 US regions. CDR1 and CDR2 from the germline V gene are SGHNT and YYREEE (reference sequence). This CDR3 has 15 residues. V was trimmed by 4 bases and J by 0 bases, leaving 11 bases between them. The data were produced by immunoSEQ multiplex PCR, yet TCRdb's version contains in-frame clones alone and is incomplete. The sample holds about 180,000 clones, 60% to 80% seen once. The rearrangement uses TRBV5-4 and TRBJ2-1; possibly TRBD2 for D (5 bases). Material for sequencing was PBMCs or T cells enriched from blood (not recorded which). The sequence was collected from a man in his sixties who had been exposed to COVID-19. The CDR3 region is CASSLDYGSYNEQFF. CDR3 sequence (DNA): TGTGCCAGCAGCCTAGACTATGGCTCCTACAATGAGCAGTTCTTC.